Each of the 30 T cell receptor beta chains below was sequenced from the same sample in a study of blood T cell repertoires in COVID-19. TCRdb's table, derived via immunoSEQ multiplex PCR, lists solely in-frame clones and lacks some. The table records about 94,000 clones, about 74% of them present only once. Input material: peripheral blood. These receptors were obtained from a man aged 70 or older with COVID-19, enrolled during active disease.

This clone was counted a single time. V usage is TRBV4-2 and J usage is TRBJ2-5; weak D call: TRBD2 (7 bases). With 5 bases removed from V and 3 bases from J, the gap between germline ends came to 16 bases. The CDR3 is 15 residues long. Germline CDR1 is LGHNA and CDR2 is YNFKEQ. As DNA, the CDR3 is TGTGCCAGCAGCTACAGGGAGGGTTGGGAAGAGACCCAGTACTTC. Translated, it gives CASSYREGWEETQYF.

The chain couples TRBV5-1 to TRBJ2-7, with 11 bases that match TRBD2. Unmatched junction bases numbered 5, after V lost 0 bases and J lost 3 bases. CDR1 and CDR2 from the germline V gene are SGHRS and YFSETQ. This CDR3 has 16 residues. CDR3 loop: CASSLETSGRFYEQYF. DNA of the CDR3: TGCGCCAGCAGCTTGGAAACTAGCGGGAGATTCTACGAGCAGTACTTC.

The genes are TRBV19 and TRBJ1-1; D possibly corresponds to TRBD1 (6 bases). V lost 5 bases and J 2 bases, leaving 9 bases between the germline ends. Germline CDR1 is LNHDA and CDR2 is SQIVND (reference sequence). The CDR3 covers 13 residues. CDR3 protein: CASSWDTNTEAFF. The DNA for the CDR3 is TGTGCCAGTAGTTGGGACACTAACACTGAAGCTTTCTTT.

A few counts support this clone. The chain combines TRBV12-3 or TRBV12-4 with TRBJ1-1; D gene uncertain. There are 12 residues in the CDR3. V was pared by 6 bases and J by 7 bases, with 12 bases between. The CDR3 loop is CASRLWEYEAFF. The CDR3 DNA is TGTGCCAGCAGACTTTGGGAGTATGAAGCTTTCTTT.

This chain links TRBV28 with TRBJ2-7, with 13 nucleotides matching TRBD2. This CDR3 has 15 residues. The trim removed 2 bases at V and 7 bases at J, leaving 5 bases unmatched. CDR1 and CDR2 (germline): MDHEN, SYDVKM. The CDR3 spells CASSLTGLAGDEQYF. In DNA, the CDR3 is TGTGCCAGCAGTTTAACCGGACTAGCGGGAGATGAGCAGTACTTC.

The rearrangement links TRBV5-6 to TRBJ2-7; 8 bases are a match to TRBD1. Germline V gene data show CDR1 as SGHDT and CDR2 as YYEEEE. The V segment lost 3 bases and the J segment 4 bases; nucleotides outside the gene matches: 3. This CDR3 spans 13 amino acids. The CDR3 here is CASSYDRGYEQYF. The CDR3 nucleotides are TGTGCCAGCAGCTACGACAGGGGATACGAGCAGTACTTC.

In this sample, this clone turned up once. The chain couples TRBV27 to TRBJ2-2, with 9 positions matching TRBD2. The CDR3 has 16 amino acids. V gave up 5 bases and J gave up 4 bases; unmatched junction bases: 8. The germline gives CDR1 MNHEY, CDR2 SMNVEV (reference sequence). The chain's CDR3 is CASSRTSEFITGELFF. The CDR3 DNA reads TGTGCCAGCAGTAGGACTAGCGAGTTTATCACCGGGGAGCTGTTTTTT.

The chain is built from TRBV30 and TRBJ1-1, with D possibly TRBD1 on 6 matching bases. CDR1 is GTSNPN, CDR2 SVGIG, per germline (reference sequence). The CDR3 is 14 amino acids. V was pared by 3 bases and J by 0 bases, with 11 bases between. The CDR3 DNA follows: TGTGCCTGGAGGGGGGCCAGGATGAACACTGAAGCTTTCTTT. Encoded protein: CAWRGARMNTEAFF.

This clone was picked up one time. This chain links TRBV23-1 with TRBJ2-4, with D uncertain. TRBV23-1 is an ORF; its function is uncertain. Trimming pared 0 bases from V and 9 bases from J, leaving 6 bases between. The CDR3 totals 12 residues. The CDR3 spells CASSQSRSIQYF. DNA of the CDR3: TGCGCCAGCAGTCAATCTAGAAGCATTCAGTACTTC.

V and J are TRBV11-2 and TRBJ1-5, with D perhaps TRBD1 (5 bases). Per the germline V gene, CDR1 is SGHAT and CDR2 is FQNNGV. The CDR3 is 15 residues long. Between the trimmed V and J ends, which lost 2 bases and 3 bases, there was a span of 11 bases. CDR3 protein: CASSLSSGNNQPQHF. The CDR3 DNA reads TGTGCCAGCAGCTTATCTTCAGGGAACAATCAGCCCCAGCATTTT.

V usage is TRBV19 and J usage is TRBJ2-7; possible D gene TRBD1, 5 bases. Germline values: CDR1 LNHDA, CDR2 SQIVND (reference sequence). Trimming left V 3 bases short and J 5 bases short, with 11 bases between. The CDR3 totals 13 residues. CDR3 amino acids: CASSIFQGNEQYF. In nucleotides, the CDR3 is TGTGCCAGTAGTATTTTCCAGGGTAACGAGCAGTACTTC.

V usage is TRBV14 and J usage is TRBJ2-1; TRBD1 agrees at 11 bases. The germline V gene has CDR1 SGHDN and CDR2 FVKESK. The V and J ends lost 2 bases and 9 bases, in that order; junction bases with no gene match: 6. This CDR3 region has 15 residues. The CDR3 DNA sequence: TGTGCCAGCAGCCAACCGGGACAGGGGGGTAGTGAGCAGTTCTTC. It encodes CASSQPGQGGSEQFF.

V is TRBV11-2 and J is TRBJ2-7, with D possibly matching TRBD2 (5 bases). Germline V gives CDR1 SGHAT, CDR2 FQNNGV. This CDR3 comprises 15 residues. Trimming took 3 bases from V and 0 from J, leaving 12 bases between them. CDR3 bases: TGTGCCAGCAGCTTCGCAGCGGAATCCTCCTACGAGCAGTACTTC. It is translated as CASSFAAESSYEQYF.

The rearrangement links TRBV3-1 (or the pseudogene TRBV3-2) to TRBJ2-5, with TRBD2 as a possible D gene (6 bases). CDR1 is LGHDT and CDR2 is YNNKEL in the germline V gene (reference sequence). The CDR3 runs 15 residues. Trimming removed 3 bases from V and 2 bases from J, with 13 bases in between. The CDR3 here is CASSQRGEFQETQYF. The CDR3 nucleotides are TGTGCCAGCAGCCAGCGGGGCGAATTTCAAGAGACCCAGTACTTC.

The chain recombines TRBV5-1 with TRBJ1-4; TRBD1 matches at 7 bases. V shed 4 bases, J shed 7 bases, and the junction held 7 bases outside the gene matches. This CDR3 is built from 14 residues. CDR1 is SGHRS and CDR2 is YFSETQ in the germline V gene. CDR3 amino acids: CASSQGVEGEKLFF. The CDR3 coding sequence is TGCGCCAGCAGCCAGGGGGTGGAGGGTGAAAAACTGTTTTTT.

DNA for the CDR3: TGTGCCTGGAGCTACTCTTTTGGGGCCAACGTCCTGACTTTC. As protein: CAWSYSFGANVLTF. The chain has TRBV30 and TRBJ2-6; D ambiguous. Trimming cost V 3 bases and J 3 bases, with 9 bases left between them. The germline CDR1 and CDR2 sequences are GTSNPN and SVGIG (reference sequence). This CDR3 has 14 amino acids.

This clone was seen a few times. This chain joins TRBV27 and TRBJ2-2; D is ambiguous. Germline-derived CDR1 and CDR2 are MNHEY and SMNVEV (reference sequence). With 1 base removed from V and 4 bases from J, the gap between germline ends came to 7 bases. The CDR3 contains 14 residues. The CDR3 nucleotides are TGTGCCAGCAGTTTATTCCCCCTCACCGGGGAGCTGTTTTTT. Its translation: CASSLFPLTGELFF.

The chain uses TRBV12-3 or TRBV12-4 and TRBJ2-7; D ambiguous. V dropped 6 bases and J dropped 3 bases, with 6 bases sitting between them. This CDR3 is built from 11 residues. Written as DNA, the CDR3 is TGTGCCAGCAGCGCAGGCTACGAGCAGTACTTC. Amino acids: CASSAGYEQYF.

The chain is built from TRBV4-3 and TRBJ1-2; unclear D gene. The ends were cut back, 0 bases at V and 8 bases at J, with 16 bases in the middle. Germline V gene data show CDR1 as LGHNA and CDR2 as YSLEER. The CDR3 sequence is 15 residues long. CDR3 DNA: TGCGCCAGCAGCCAAGAGGTCGGGGTCCTCTGGGGCTACACCTTC. This sequence encodes CASSQEVGVLWGYTF.

This clone came up a few times. The gene calls are TRBV5-1 and TRBJ1-4; D gene ambiguous. Looked up from germline, CDR1 is SGHRS and CDR2 is YFSETQ. Between the trimmed V and J ends, which lost 4 bases and 6 bases, there was a span of 13 bases. CDR3 size: 14 residues. The CDR3 region has the DNA TGCGCCAGCAGCACCGGCGGGCTCCATGAAAAACTGTTTTTT. It specifies CASSTGGLHEKLFF.

This chain uses TRBV6-5 with TRBJ2-7; TRBD1 aligns across 9 bases. The germline CDR1 and CDR2 sequences are MNHEY and SVGAGI. This CDR3 region has 16 residues. J was trimmed by 2 bases and V by 2 bases; bases with no gene match: 7. The CDR3 loop is CASSYRGQGTTYEQYF. The CDR3 DNA is TGTGCCAGCAGTTACCGTGGACAGGGGACTACCTACGAGCAGTACTTC.

This chain uses TRBV4-1 with TRBJ2-1; a possible D gene is TRBD2 (6 bases). The CDR3 sequence is 15 residues long. From germline, CDR1 is MGHRA and CDR2 YSYEKL. V was shortened by 5 bases and J by 3 bases, with 14 bases between the two germline ends. The CDR3, as DNA: TGCGCCAGCAGCTCCCCTGCGGGGAACTACAATGAGCAGTTCTTC. Amino acids: CASSSPAGNYNEQFF.

The rearrangement links TRBV6-5 to TRBJ2-7; D unclear. The V end lost 10 bases, the J end lost 2 bases, and 12 bases lay between the germline ends. The germline gives CDR1 MNHEY, CDR2 SVGAGI. The CDR3 is made up of 12 amino acids. DNA for the CDR3: TGTGCCACCACGTCAGGTACCTACGAGCAGTACTTC. Translated, it gives CATTSGTYEQYF.

The chain recombines TRBV5-5 with TRBJ1-5, with 9 bases lining up with TRBD1. With V trimmed by 3 bases and J by 5 bases, 9 bases remained unmatched. This CDR3 contains 16 residues. The germline V gene encodes CDR1 SGHKS and CDR2 YYEKEE (reference sequence). CDR3 in amino acids: CASSSLTGGWDQPQHF. The CDR3 nucleotides are TGTGCCAGCAGCTCCCTAACAGGGGGCTGGGATCAGCCCCAGCATTTT.

J is TRBJ2-5 and V is TRBV24-1; the D gene is possibly TRBD2 (6 bases). Germline-derived CDR1 and CDR2 are KGHDR and SFDVKD. The CDR3 has 15 residues. Trimming shortened V by 7 bases and J by 2 bases, and 16 bases separated the two germline ends. CDR3 sequence: CATRPGSGPQETQYF. CDR3 coding DNA: TGTGCCACCAGACCCGGGAGCGGACCACAAGAGACCCAGTACTTC.

The chain is built from TRBV5-1 and TRBJ2-3; a possible D gene is TRBD2 (6 bases). The CDR3 extends over 16 amino acids. V was clipped by 0 bases and J by 4 bases, with 15 bases between them. From germline, CDR1 is SGHRS and CDR2 YFSETQ. The CDR3 spells CASSLDGLSSSDTQYF. In DNA, the CDR3 is TGCGCCAGCAGCTTGGACGGACTAAGTAGTTCAGATACGCAGTATTTT.

This chain uses TRBV3-1 (or the pseudogene TRBV3-2) with TRBJ1-2, with a weak D call TRBD1 (6 bases). This CDR3 spans 14 amino acids. The germline V and J ends were trimmed by 3 bases and 2 bases, with 10 bases remaining between them. Per germline, CDR1 LGHDT and CDR2 YNNKEL (reference sequence). The CDR3 DNA is TGTGCCAGCAGCCAGGGGGGGCTGAACTATGGCTACACCTTC. Translating gives CASSQGGLNYGYTF.

The table lists this clone with a count of one. The genes are TRBV6-5 and TRBJ2-3, with TRBD2 matching 7 bases. Trimming took 7 bases from V and 2 from J; bases not matched to a gene: 3. The CDR3 is made up of 13 amino acids. Germline V gene sequence: CDR1 MNHEY, CDR2 SVGAGI. Here the CDR3 reads CASIRGDTDTQYF. CDR3 DNA: TGTGCCAGCATCCGGGGGGACACAGATACGCAGTATTTT.

The chain carries TRBV6-5 and TRBJ1-6, with 7 bases lining up with TRBD1. Germline CDR1 reads MNHEY; CDR2 reads SVGAGI. This CDR3 region has 15 residues. V lost 5 bases to trimming and J lost 8 bases; unmatched junction nucleotides: 9. CDR3 loop: CASSRYNTGDSPLHF. DNA for the CDR3: TGTGCCAGCAGTCGGTACAACACAGGGGATTCACCCCTCCACTTT.

V and J are TRBV6-5 and TRBJ2-1; D not certain. CDR3 length equals 14 residues. V lost 8 bases and J 0 bases, leaving 11 bases between the germline ends. Germline values: CDR1 MNHEY, CDR2 SVGAGI. The CDR3 coding sequence is TGTGCCAGCGGTATAGCCCTCTCCTACAATGAGCAGTTCTTC. Amino acid sequence: CASGIALSYNEQFF.